This record concerns one T cell receptor (beta chain) sequence. Its antigen is undetermined. The data belong to a study of early T cells in non-severe SARS-CoV-2 infection. Trimming removed 2 bases at V and 2 bases at J, with 11 bases between. The germline CDR1 and CDR2 sequences are SGHTA and FQGTGA. The CDR3 is 15 amino acids. Study results and limitations: CD4 and private specificities were missed by VDJdb matching, which favored anti-spike CD8 responses.

Attachment of unique molecular identifiers to individual cDNA molecules was performed. A single record per CDR3 protein comes from TCRdb applying MiXCR to the 5' RACE reads. The sample gives about 98,000 distinct CDR3 sequences, roughly 14% of which show up once; 5.5% to 8% is in the top ten. This clonotype originated in an adult who was a healthcare worker with PCR-confirmed SARS-CoV-2 infection or an uninfected control (not recorded which). The sample taken for sequencing was whole blood. The chain links TRBV7-3 to TRBJ2-3; D unclear. Written as DNA, the CDR3 is TGTGCCAGCAGCTTATCATCCCTAATCACAGATACGCAGTATTTT. This codes for CASSLSSLITDTQYF.